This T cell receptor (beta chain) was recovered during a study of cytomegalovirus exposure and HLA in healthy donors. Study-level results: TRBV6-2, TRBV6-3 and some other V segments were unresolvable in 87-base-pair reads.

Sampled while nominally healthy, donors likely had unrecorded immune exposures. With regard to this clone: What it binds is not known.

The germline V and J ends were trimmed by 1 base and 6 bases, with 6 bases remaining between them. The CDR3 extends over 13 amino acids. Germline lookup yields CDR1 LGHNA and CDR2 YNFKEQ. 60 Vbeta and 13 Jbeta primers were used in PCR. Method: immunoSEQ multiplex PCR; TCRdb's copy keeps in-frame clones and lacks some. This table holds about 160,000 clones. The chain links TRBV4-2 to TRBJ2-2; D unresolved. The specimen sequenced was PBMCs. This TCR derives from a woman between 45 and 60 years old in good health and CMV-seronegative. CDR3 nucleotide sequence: TGTGCCAGCAGCCAAGGACTTTCCGGGGAGCTGTTTTTT. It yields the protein CASSQGLSGELFF.